These 32 T cell receptor beta chains came from one sample sequenced in a study of OX40 agonist ivuxolimab in advanced cancers. The receptor library was made with the immunoSEQ multiplex PCR assay. TCRdb's version of the immuneACCESS table is confined to in-frame rearrangements and falls short of the full clone set. An unresolved V gene accounts for under half of the shortfall where checked; the remainder is of unknown origin. This sample has about 48,000 clones in its table, and roughly 81% of those were observed once. Together, the top ten hold approximately 7.3% of the sample. Sequencing used CD4+ or CD8+ T cells sorted from blood, obtained in a trial of the OX40 agonist ivuxolimab. These receptors all stem from an adult with an advanced solid tumor such as melanoma, head and neck, liver or kidney cancer.

This clone was counted only a few times. This rearrangement joins TRBV9 to TRBJ1-2, with 7 bases identical to TRBD1. The germline V gene has CDR1 SGDLS and CDR2 YYNGEE. V shed 5 bases, J shed 0 bases, and the junction held 4 bases outside the gene matches. The CDR3 runs 14 residues. This CDR3 is CASRSGQSNYGYTF. CDR3 DNA: TGTGCCAGCAGATCGGGACAGTCTAACTATGGCTACACCTTC.

In this sample, this clone turned up a few times. The rearrangement links TRBV6-5 to TRBJ1-1; weak D call: TRBD1 (5 bases). V lost 2 bases and J lost 1, with 14 bases in between. Germline loops: CDR1 MNHEY, CDR2 SVGAGI. The CDR3 is 16 residues long. The CDR3 DNA reads as TGTGCCAGCAGTTACCTGGCAGGGCGGGCGAACACTGAAGCTTTCTTT. This codes for CASSYLAGRANTEAFF.

The genes are TRBV4-1 and TRBJ2-1; the D is unclear. This CDR3 spans 14 amino acids. The V end lost 0 bases, the J end lost 6 bases, and 9 bases lay between the germline ends. Germline V gene sequence: CDR1 MGHRA, CDR2 YSYEKL. The CDR3 DNA sequence: TGCGCCAGCAGCCAAGAGACCAGTCGCAATGAGCAGTTCTTC. Its translation is CASSQETSRNEQFF.

This clone has just a few counts. The chain links TRBV6-1 to TRBJ2-7, with D uncertain. CDR1 is MNHNS and CDR2 is SASEGT in the germline V gene. The CDR3 spans 13 residues. V was trimmed by 2 bases and J by 7 bases, leaving 12 bases between them. The CDR3 DNA follows: TGTGCCAGCAGTGAACCCGACTCCCGGGAGCAGTACTTC. Its protein is CASSEPDSREQYF.

The chain has TRBV5-5 and TRBJ1-5; 10 bases are a match to TRBD1. J was trimmed by 7 bases and V by 4 bases; bases with no gene match: 5. Germline assignment: CDR1 SGHKS and CDR2 YYEKEE (reference sequence). This CDR3 spans 14 amino acids. This chain's CDR3 is CASSIDRGQQPQHF. In nucleotides, the CDR3 is TGTGCCAGCAGCATCGACAGGGGGCAACAGCCCCAGCATTTT.

This clone appeared a few times. Other nucleotide sequences in the sample specify the same CDR3. The chain couples TRBV18 to TRBJ1-1; 7 bases are a match to TRBD1. The CDR3 length is 14 residues. The junction had 5 bases not matched to a gene; V was cut back by 6 bases and J by 1 base. The germline gives CDR1 KGHSH, CDR2 LQKENI. The CDR3 DNA reads as TGTGCCAGCTCGCGGGACAGCAAGAACACTGAAGCTTTCTTT. It specifies CASSRDSKNTEAFF.

This rearrangement joins TRBV10-2 to TRBJ2-3; D not resolved. The CDR3 sequence is 17 residues long. The germline V gene has CDR1 WSHSY and CDR2 SAAADI. The V gene lost 0 bases and the J gene lost 0 bases, with 13 bases spanning the gap. The CDR3 nucleotides are TGCGCCAGCAGTGAGTCTACCGACTCTACTAGCACAGATACGCAGTATTTT. It translates to CASSESTDSTSTDTQYF.

The chain links TRBV4-1 to TRBJ1-5; TRBD1 agrees at 8 bases. CDR1 MGHRA and CDR2 YSYEKL come from the germline V gene. The CDR3 runs 17 residues. The J segment lost 2 bases and the V segment lost 4 bases, leaving 10 bases of the junction unmatched. CDR3 in DNA: TGCGCCAGCAGCCGAAGAGACGACAGGGGAGGCAATCAGCCCCAGCATTTT. Protein: CASSRRDDRGGNQPQHF.

CDR3 DNA: TGTGCCAGCAGTGAACTACTAGCGGGAGTGAGCGGGGAGCTGTTTTTT. This translates into CASSELLAGVSGELFF. The V call is TRBV2, the J call TRBJ2-2; 11 bases are a match to TRBD2. The CDR3 has 16 amino acids. The V segment lost 2 bases and the J segment 7 bases; nucleotides outside the gene matches: 6. Looked up from germline, CDR1 is SNHLY and CDR2 is FYNNEI.

The V gene is TRBV19, the J gene TRBJ1-1, with D perhaps TRBD1 (5 bases). This CDR3 has 16 amino acids. Trimming took 0 bases from V and 1 from J, leaving 12 bases between them. Germline V lookup: CDR1 LNHDA, CDR2 SQIVND (reference sequence). The CDR3 here is CASSIDRTGTNTEAFF. The CDR3 DNA reads as TGTGCCAGTAGTATAGATCGCACGGGGACGAACACTGAAGCTTTCTTT.

The V gene is TRBV6-5, the J gene TRBJ2-1, with D perhaps TRBD1 (5 bases). Germline V gene sequence: CDR1 MNHEY, CDR2 SVGAGI. With 1 base removed from V and 9 bases from J, the gap between germline ends came to 16 bases. This CDR3 spans 15 amino acids. The CDR3 is CASSYFPGPLPEQFF. CDR3 nucleotide sequence: TGTGCCAGCAGTTACTTCCCAGGGCCCTTACCTGAGCAGTTCTTC.

V is TRBV7-2 and J is TRBJ2-7; TRBD2 aligns across 9 bases. This CDR3 is built from 13 residues. V was pared by 8 bases and J by 4 bases, with 6 bases of the junction left unmatched. Germline V CDR1 and CDR2: SGHTA, FQGNSA. CDR3 sequence: CASQLSGRYEQYF. Here the CDR3 DNA reads TGTGCCAGCCAATTGAGCGGGAGGTACGAGCAGTACTTC.

V usage is TRBV29-1 and J usage is TRBJ2-3, with D uncertain. The CDR3 length is 14 residues. The germline V gene encodes CDR1 SQVTM and CDR2 ANQGSEA. The V gene lost 8 bases and the J gene lost 6 bases, with 21 bases spanning the gap. As DNA, the CDR3 is TGCAGCCCCCCCGTGAGAGGCCTCAAGGATACGCAGTATTTT. This encodes CSPPVRGLKDTQYF.

The chain couples TRBV15 to TRBJ2-1; D gene ambiguous. V was trimmed by 2 bases and J by 2 bases, leaving 13 bases between them. This CDR3 comprises 16 residues. Germline loops: CDR1 LNHNV, CDR2 YYDKDF (reference sequence). The CDR3 region is CATSRTPDAAYNEQFF. CDR3 coding DNA: TGTGCCACCAGCAGAACTCCCGATGCGGCCTACAATGAGCAGTTCTTC.

This clone has only one observation. The chain employs TRBV13 and TRBJ2-5, with 8 bases fitting TRBD1. CDR1 is PRHDT and CDR2 is FYEKMQ in the germline V gene (reference sequence). V gave up 3 bases and J gave up 5 bases; unmatched junction bases: 2. This CDR3 comprises 13 residues. This chain's CDR3 is CASSFRTGETQYF. The CDR3 DNA reads as TGTGCCAGCAGCTTCCGGACAGGGGAGACCCAGTACTTC.

Notes on this clone: Possible read error: a much larger clone is one base away. This chain uses TRBV2 with TRBJ1-1; D might be TRBD1 (5 bases). Germline loops: CDR1 SNHLY, CDR2 FYNNEI. Trimming removed 6 bases from V and 0 bases from J, with 20 bases in between. The CDR3 extends over 17 amino acids. The CDR3 reads CASRRETGRTMNTEAFF. The CDR3 bases are TGTGCCAGCAGAAGAGAGACGGGACGGACAATGAACACTGAAGCTTTCTTT.

V usage is TRBV10-3 and J usage is TRBJ2-5; 10 bases are shared with TRBD2. V dropped 3 bases and J dropped 0; count of bases not matched to a gene: 7. CDR1 and CDR2 (germline): ENHRY, SYGVKD. The CDR3 runs 17 residues. Here the CDR3 DNA reads TGTGCCATCAGTGACCCAGGACTAGCGGTCCACCAAGAGACCCAGTACTTC. This codes for CAISDPGLAVHQETQYF.

The chain is built from TRBV7-9 and TRBJ1-1, with D possibly being TRBD1 (5 bases). V was cut by 3 bases and J by 1 base, with 21 bases left in between. This CDR3 region has 18 residues. CDR1 and CDR2 from the germline V gene are SEHNR and FQNEAQ (reference sequence). CDR3 in amino acids: CASSLWDLKSGSNTEAFF. CDR3 DNA: TGTGCCAGCAGCTTGTGGGACTTGAAATCGGGATCGAACACTGAAGCTTTCTTT. Based on the CDR3 plus reference TRBV7-9 and TRBJ1-1, the full variable domain is DTGVSQNPRHKITKRGQNVTFRCDPISEHNRLYWYRQTLGQGPEFLTYFQNEAQLEKSRLLSDRFSAERPKGSFSTLEIQRTEQGDSAMYLCASSLWDLKSGSNTEAFFGQGTRLTVV.

The chain recombines TRBV19 with TRBJ1-1; D possibly corresponds to TRBD1 (6 bases). The V and J ends lost 3 bases and 7 bases respectively, with 21 bases between them. The germline CDR1 and CDR2 sequences are LNHDA and SQIVND (reference sequence). The CDR3 runs to 16 residues. The CDR3 DNA sequence: TGTGCCAGTAGTATCCCCCCGGGCAGGGGTATGGGTGAAGCTTTCTTT. Its translation is CASSIPPGRGMGEAFF.

This chain links TRBV5-1 with TRBJ2-3; D might be TRBD2 (6 bases). The V gene lost 0 bases and the J gene lost 4 bases, with 9 bases spanning the gap. The CDR3 covers 14 residues. Germline CDR1 and CDR2: SGHRS and YFSETQ. CDR3 nucleotide sequence: TGCGCCAGCAGCTTGGCGGGAGAGTCAGATACGCAGTATTTT. Its protein is CASSLAGESDTQYF.

This sequence joins TRBV4-1 and TRBJ1-2; TRBD1 aligns across 7 bases. The CDR3 is 16 residues long. Germline V gives CDR1 MGHRA, CDR2 YSYEKL. With 0 bases clipped from V and 4 bases from J, the junction kept 8 bases outside the gene matches. CDR3 region: CASSQDLATGFYGYTF. CDR3 coding DNA: TGCGCCAGCAGCCAAGATCTTGCGACAGGGTTCTATGGCTACACCTTC.

The chain is built from TRBV14 and TRBJ2-1; the D gene is possibly TRBD2 (6 bases). V was cut by 4 bases and J by 7 bases, with 17 bases left in between. This CDR3 is 15 amino acids long. CDR1 is SGHDN and CDR2 is FVKESK in the germline V gene. The CDR3 region is CASSPEGRGLNEQFF. CDR3 sequence (DNA): TGTGCCAGCAGCCCCGAGGGGAGAGGACTAAATGAGCAGTTCTTC.

The chain recombines TRBV7-9 with TRBJ2-1; TRBD1 matches 7 bases. Losses at the gene ends were 4 bases for V and 1 base for J; bases not matched to a gene: 7. CDR1 and CDR2 from the germline V gene are SEHNR and FQNEAQ (reference sequence). The CDR3 totals 16 residues. The CDR3 is CASSSHRDSSYNEQFF. The CDR3 nucleotides are TGTGCCAGCAGCTCCCACCGGGACAGTTCCTACAATGAGCAGTTCTTC. Looking up the rest from reference TRBV7-9 and TRBJ2-1 gives the full variable domain: DTGVSQNPRHKITKRGQNVTFRCDPISEHNRLYWYRQTLGQGPEFLTYFQNEAQLEKSRLLSDRFSAERPKGSFSTLEIQRTEQGDSAMYLCASSSHRDSSYNEQFFGPGTRLTVL.

The chain couples TRBV7-7 to TRBJ2-1, with 13 bases lining up with TRBD2. Germline CDR1 and CDR2: SSHAT and FNYEAQ (reference sequence). CDR3 length: 15 amino acids. Germline trimming cut 5 bases from V and 5 bases from J; bases unmatched to any gene: 3. The CDR3 region has the DNA TGTGCCAGCAGCCTCGGACTAGCGGGGGACAATGAGCAGTTCTTC. It is translated as CASSLGLAGDNEQFF.

The rearrangement joins TRBV5-6 to TRBJ2-5; D is undetermined. Deletions cut 2 bases from V and 1 base from J, with 9 bases between. CDR3 length: 14 amino acids. Germline assignment: CDR1 SGHDT and CDR2 YYEEEE. CDR3 sequence reads: CASSLNGVQETQYF. In DNA form, the CDR3 reads TGTGCCAGCAGCTTAAATGGGGTCCAAGAGACCCAGTACTTC.

The V and J genes are TRBV5-1 and TRBJ1-4; D might be TRBD1 (5 bases). Trimming took 4 bases from V and 2 from J, leaving 15 bases between them. Germline V gene lookup returns CDR1 SGHRS and CDR2 YFSETQ. The CDR3 runs 16 residues. The CDR3 reads CASSRDRPSTNEKLFF. The CDR3 DNA is TGCGCCAGCAGCAGGGACCGACCCTCTACTAATGAAAAACTGTTTTTT. Combining the CDR3 with reference TRBV5-1 and TRBJ1-4 gives the whole variable domain KAGVTQTPRYLIKTRGQQVTLSCSPISGHRSVSWYQQTPGQGLQFLFEYFSETQRNKGNFPGRFSGRQFSNSRSEMNVSTLELGDSALYLCASSRDRPSTNEKLFFGSGTQLSVL.

The rearrangement links TRBV5-1 to TRBJ1-1; 9 bases align to TRBD1. There are 14 residues in the CDR3. Germline assignment: CDR1 SGHRS and CDR2 YFSETQ. V gave up 5 bases and J gave up 5 bases; unmatched junction bases: 7. The CDR3: CASRPGQGGTEAFF. CDR3 coding DNA: TGCGCCAGCAGACCGGGACAGGGAGGTACTGAAGCTTTCTTT.

J is TRBJ1-5 and V is TRBV27; no clear D gene. There are 18 residues in the CDR3. V shed 5 bases and J shed 2 bases, with 22 bases lying between them. CDR1 is MNHEY, CDR2 SMNVEV, per germline (reference sequence). The CDR3 is CASSPYGISDVRNQPQHF. The CDR3 DNA sequence: TGTGCCAGCAGTCCCTACGGAATCTCCGATGTTCGCAATCAGCCCCAGCATTTT.

This chain uses TRBV2 with TRBJ2-5; 10 bases map to TRBD2. Judging by the DNA end, TRBJ2-7 fits better; the J call may be wrong. Per the germline V gene, CDR1 is SNHLY and CDR2 is FYNNEI. The CDR3 has 15 residues. CDR3 loop: CASSSPSGGSYEQYF. DNA for the CDR3: TGTGCCAGCAGTAGCCCTAGCGGGGGCTCCTACGAGCAGTACTTC.

J is TRBJ2-2 and V is TRBV6-4, with D unclear. The germline V and J ends were trimmed by 5 bases and 0 bases, with 1 base remaining between them. The CDR3 has 12 amino acids. The germline V gene encodes CDR1 MRHNA and CDR2 SNTAGT. The CDR3 bases are TGTGCCAGCAGTCCGAACACCGGGGAGCTGTTTTTT. Its protein product is CASSPNTGELFF.

The CDR3 sequence is CASSLGSGWEQYF. CDR3 in DNA: TGTGCCAGCAGCTTGGGCTCGGGGTGGGAGCAGTACTTC. This rearrangement joins TRBV11-2 to TRBJ2-7, with D possibly TRBD2 on 5 matching bases. The CDR3 contains 13 residues. Germline V CDR1 and CDR2: SGHAT, FQNNGV. Deletions cut 3 bases from V and 7 bases from J, with 13 bases between.

This chain uses TRBV7-8 with TRBJ1-3; D is undetermined. The V end was cut by 2 bases, the J end by 0 bases, with 8 bases between. Per the germline V gene, CDR1 is SGHVS and CDR2 is FQNEAQ. CDR3 length equals 15 residues. The chain's CDR3 is CASSLQVPSGNTIYF. The CDR3 DNA reads as TGTGCCAGCAGCTTACAGGTACCCTCTGGAAACACCATATATTTT. Full variable domain (remainder filled in from reference TRBV7-8 and TRBJ1-3): GAGVSQSPRYKVAKRGQDVALRCDPISGHVSLFWYQQALGQGPEFLTYFQNEAQLDKSGLPSDRFFAERPEGSVSTLKIQRTQQEDSAVYLCASSLQVPSGNTIYFGEGSWLTVV.